Reported below is one TCR beta chain. Its antigen has not been determined. A read error may account for a junction end that differs from germline. The data were taken from a study of CD8+CD57+ T cells in acquired aplastic anemia (dated by TCRdb to the late 2010s). Describing the broader study: A mean of approximately 3 ug of DNA, ranging from roughly 0.19 to 27.4 ug, was extracted from sorted CD4+ and CD8+ cells. Healthy donor samples averaged around 9.8 million reads for CD4+ and fewer than 12 million for CD8+ cells. General study outcomes and caveats: Roughly 30 CD8+ CDR3 sequences were shared between patients and controls but appeared highly expressed in patients and within their immunodominant clones. CD8+ Simpson's diversity did not differ significantly between patients and healthy controls (P=0.060).

Counted from cysteine to phenylalanine, this CDR3 has 13 amino acids. The DNA shown is the 39-base CDR3, in frame from base 1. Sequences SNHLY (CDR1) and FYNNEI (CDR2) are obtained from the germline V gene. Profiling of TCR beta VDJ combinations and CDR3 sequences used genomic DNA as the template. An Illumina HiSeq 2000 was used for TCR repertoire sequencing. Per the original workflow: TRBV/TRBJ rearrangement plots, CDR3 size and DJ length profiles, and Simpson's diversity index were used to evaluate the repertoires. Whichever DNA sequence was most abundant in the deep sequencing data was defined as the immunodominant clone. CDR3 amino acid sequences were screened for sharing across subjects and compared with published repertoires and the VDJdb database. In TCRdb, the public reads were trimmed at Q25 with fastp and aligned with MiXCR, with productive beta chains retained. Every distinct CDR3 protein forms one entry, paired with its most common genes and DNA. TCRdb, not the original authors, processed these V and J calls. For this sample the table gives 350,000 to 450,000 distinct CDR3 sequences, of which 55% to 75% were detected only once. The ten biggest clones cover approximately 4% of the sample.

The study deep-sequenced TCR repertoires of sorted CD4+ and CD8+ blood T cells from severe aplastic anemia patients and healthy subjects. Ficoll-Paque density gradient centrifugation was used to isolate peripheral blood mononuclear cells. CD4+ and CD8+ T cells were sorted by FACS or magnetic beads before DNA extraction. The origin of this receptor is a human donor in good health, serving as a control. Sequenced sample: sorted CD4+, CD8+, or CD8+CD57+ T cells (not recorded which) from PBMCs. This chain is built from TRBV2 and TRBJ2-5, with TRBD2 perhaps the D gene, on 5 matching bases. Near its end, the DNA agrees better with TRBJ2-3, so the J call may be wrong. CDR3 protein: CASKRGRSETQYF. The DNA is TGTGCCAGCAAGCGAGGGCGGTCAGAGACGCAGTATTTT.